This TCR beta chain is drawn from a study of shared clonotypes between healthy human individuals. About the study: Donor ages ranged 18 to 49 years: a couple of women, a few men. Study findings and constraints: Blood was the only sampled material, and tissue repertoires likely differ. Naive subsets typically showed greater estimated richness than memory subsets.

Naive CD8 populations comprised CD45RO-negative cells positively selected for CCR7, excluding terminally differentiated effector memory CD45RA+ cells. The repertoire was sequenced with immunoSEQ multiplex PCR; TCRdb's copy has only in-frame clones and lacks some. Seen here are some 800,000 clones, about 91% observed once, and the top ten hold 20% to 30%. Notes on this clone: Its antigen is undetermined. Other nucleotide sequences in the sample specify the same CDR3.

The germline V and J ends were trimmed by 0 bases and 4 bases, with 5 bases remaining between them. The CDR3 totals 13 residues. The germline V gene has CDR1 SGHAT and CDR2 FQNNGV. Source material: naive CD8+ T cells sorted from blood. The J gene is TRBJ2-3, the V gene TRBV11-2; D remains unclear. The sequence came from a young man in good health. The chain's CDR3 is CASSLDLPDTQYF. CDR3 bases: TGTGCCAGCAGCTTAGATCTGCCAGATACGCAGTATTTT.